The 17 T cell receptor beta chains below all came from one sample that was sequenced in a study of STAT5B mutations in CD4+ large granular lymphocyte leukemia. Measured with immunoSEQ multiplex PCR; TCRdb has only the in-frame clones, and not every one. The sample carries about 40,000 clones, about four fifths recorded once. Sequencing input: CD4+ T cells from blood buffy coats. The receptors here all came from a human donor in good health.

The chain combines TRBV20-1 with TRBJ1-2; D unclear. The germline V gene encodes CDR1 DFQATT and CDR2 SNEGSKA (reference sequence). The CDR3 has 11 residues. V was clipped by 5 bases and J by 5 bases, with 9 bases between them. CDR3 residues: CSAQKEYGYTF. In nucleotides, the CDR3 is TGCAGTGCTCAGAAAGAATATGGCTACACCTTC.

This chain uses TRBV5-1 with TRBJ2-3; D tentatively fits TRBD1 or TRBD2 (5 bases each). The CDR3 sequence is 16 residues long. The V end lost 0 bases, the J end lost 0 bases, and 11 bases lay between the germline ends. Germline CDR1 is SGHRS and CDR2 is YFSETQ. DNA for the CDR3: TGCGCCAGCAGCTTGGCCCAGGGACCCAGCACAGATACGCAGTATTTT. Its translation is CASSLAQGPSTDTQYF.

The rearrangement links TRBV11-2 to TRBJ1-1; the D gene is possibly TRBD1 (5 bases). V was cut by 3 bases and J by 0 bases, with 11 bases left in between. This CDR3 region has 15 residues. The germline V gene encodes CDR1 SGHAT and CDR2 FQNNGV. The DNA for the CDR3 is TGTGCCAGCAGCTTGTTGGGGGTGGTGAACACTGAAGCTTTCTTT. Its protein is CASSLLGVVNTEAFF.

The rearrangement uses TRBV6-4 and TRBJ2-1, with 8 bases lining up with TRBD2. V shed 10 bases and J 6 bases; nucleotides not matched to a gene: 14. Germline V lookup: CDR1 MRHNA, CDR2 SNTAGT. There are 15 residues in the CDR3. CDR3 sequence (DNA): TGTGCCACCCTGATGAGCGGGAGCCTATGCAATGAGCAGTTCTTC. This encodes CATLMSGSLCNEQFF.

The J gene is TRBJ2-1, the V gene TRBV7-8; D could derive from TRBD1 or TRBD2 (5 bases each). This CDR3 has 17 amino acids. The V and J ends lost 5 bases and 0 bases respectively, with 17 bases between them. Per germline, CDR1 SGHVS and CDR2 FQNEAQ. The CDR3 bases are TGTGCCAGCAGCCCGAGGTCGGGGCAAAGCTCCTACAATGAGCAGTTCTTC. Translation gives CASSPRSGQSSYNEQFF.

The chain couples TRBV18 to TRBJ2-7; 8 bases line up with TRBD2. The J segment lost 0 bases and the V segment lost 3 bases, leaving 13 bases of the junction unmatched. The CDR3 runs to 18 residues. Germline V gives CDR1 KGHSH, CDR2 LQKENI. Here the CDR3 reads CASSPSLVVSGNSYEQYF. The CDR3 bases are TGTGCCAGCTCACCTTCCCTGGTGGTTAGCGGGAACTCCTACGAGCAGTACTTC.

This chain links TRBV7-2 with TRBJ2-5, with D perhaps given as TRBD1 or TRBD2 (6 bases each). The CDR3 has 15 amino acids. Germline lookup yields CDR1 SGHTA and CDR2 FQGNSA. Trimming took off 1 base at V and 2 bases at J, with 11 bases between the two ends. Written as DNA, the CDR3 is TGTGCCAGCAGCTTAGGGGGGGCGGTTCAAGAGACCCAGTACTTC. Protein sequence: CASSLGGAVQETQYF.

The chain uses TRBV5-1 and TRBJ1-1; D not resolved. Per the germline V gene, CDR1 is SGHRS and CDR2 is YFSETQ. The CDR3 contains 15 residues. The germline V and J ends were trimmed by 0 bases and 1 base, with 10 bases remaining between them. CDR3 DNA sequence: TGCGCCAGCAGCTTGGGGGTGGGTCCGAACACTGAAGCTTTCTTT. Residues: CASSLGVGPNTEAFF.

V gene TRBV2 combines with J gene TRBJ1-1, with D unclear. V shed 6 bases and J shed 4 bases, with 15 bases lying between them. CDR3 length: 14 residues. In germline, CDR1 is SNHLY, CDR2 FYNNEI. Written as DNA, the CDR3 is TGTGCCAGCAGGTTATCTAATGGGGTCACTGAAGCTTTCTTT. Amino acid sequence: CASRLSNGVTEAFF.

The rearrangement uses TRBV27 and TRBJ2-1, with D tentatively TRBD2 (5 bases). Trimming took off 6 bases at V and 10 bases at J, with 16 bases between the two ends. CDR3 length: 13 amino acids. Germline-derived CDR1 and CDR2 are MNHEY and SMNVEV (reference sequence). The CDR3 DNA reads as TGTGCCAGCAGCCACAGACTAAACCGGGAGCAGTTCTTC. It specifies CASSHRLNREQFF.

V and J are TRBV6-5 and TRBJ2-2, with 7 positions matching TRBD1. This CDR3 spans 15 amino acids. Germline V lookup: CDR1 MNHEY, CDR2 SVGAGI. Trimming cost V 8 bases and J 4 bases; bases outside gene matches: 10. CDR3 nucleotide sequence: TGTGCCAGCGGACCTACAGGGGCTGGCACCGGGGAGCTGTTTTTT. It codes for CASGPTGAGTGELFF.

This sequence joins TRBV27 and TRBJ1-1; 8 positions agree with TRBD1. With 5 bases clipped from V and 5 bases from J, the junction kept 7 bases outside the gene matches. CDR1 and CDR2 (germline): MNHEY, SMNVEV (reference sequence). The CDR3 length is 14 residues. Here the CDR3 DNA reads TGTGCCAGCAGTGTCAGGGGGCTAGGAACTGAAGCTTTCTTT. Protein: CASSVRGLGTEAFF.

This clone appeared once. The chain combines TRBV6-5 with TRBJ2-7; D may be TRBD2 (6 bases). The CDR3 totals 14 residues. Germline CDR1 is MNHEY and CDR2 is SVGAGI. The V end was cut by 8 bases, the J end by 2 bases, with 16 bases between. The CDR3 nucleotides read TGTGCCAGCTATTCCCGGGACTCAGCCTACGAGCAGTACTTC. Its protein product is CASYSRDSAYEQYF.

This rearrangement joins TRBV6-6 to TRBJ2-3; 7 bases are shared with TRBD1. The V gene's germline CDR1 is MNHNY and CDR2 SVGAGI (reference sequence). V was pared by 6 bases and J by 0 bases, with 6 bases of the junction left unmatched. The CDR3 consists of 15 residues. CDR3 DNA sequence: TGTGCCAGCAGCAACTACAGGGGAAGCACAGATACGCAGTATTTT. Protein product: CASSNYRGSTDTQYF.

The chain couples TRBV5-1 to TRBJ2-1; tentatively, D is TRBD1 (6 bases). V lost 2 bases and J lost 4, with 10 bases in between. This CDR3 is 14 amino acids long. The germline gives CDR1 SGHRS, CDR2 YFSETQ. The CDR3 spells CASSFQGNYNEQFF. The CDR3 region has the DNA TGCGCCAGCAGCTTTCAGGGGAATTACAATGAGCAGTTCTTC.

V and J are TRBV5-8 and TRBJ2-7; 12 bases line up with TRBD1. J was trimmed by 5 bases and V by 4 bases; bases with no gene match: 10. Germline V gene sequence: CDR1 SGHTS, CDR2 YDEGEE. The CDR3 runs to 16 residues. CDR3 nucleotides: TGTGCCAGCAGCCAACTCCCGGGACAGGGGGCCCACGAGCAGTACTTC. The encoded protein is CASSQLPGQGAHEQYF. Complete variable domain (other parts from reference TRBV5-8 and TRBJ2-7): EAGVTQSPTHLIKTRGQQATLRCSPISGHTSVYWYQQALGLGLQFLLWYDEGEERNRGNFPPRFSGRQFPNYSSELNVNALELEDSALYLCASSQLPGQGAHEQYFGPGTRLTVT.

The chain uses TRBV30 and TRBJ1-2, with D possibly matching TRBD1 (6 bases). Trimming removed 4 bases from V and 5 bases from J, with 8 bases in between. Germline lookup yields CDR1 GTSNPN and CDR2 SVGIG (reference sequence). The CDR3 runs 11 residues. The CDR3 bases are TGTGCCTGGAACAGGGCTTATGGCTACACCTTC. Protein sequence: CAWNRAYGYTF.